A single sample is the source of the 18 T cell receptor beta chains below, sequenced in a study of T-cell memory formation after mild COVID-19. Via MiXCR, TCRdb re-called the 5' RACE reads, giving one row per CDR3 protein. Of 350,000 or so distinct CDR3 sequences detected, roughly 21% appear once; the ten largest clones hold around 13%. Material for sequencing was PBMCs or a T cell subset sorted from them (not recorded which). These receptors came from an adult woman who had mild COVID-19 (a few samples of this study predate the infection). Cell type and time point are not known.

This chain uses TRBV5-1 with TRBJ2-7, with 7 bases matching TRBD1. This CDR3 region has 13 residues. Germline V gene lookup returns CDR1 SGHRS and CDR2 YFSETQ. J lost 9 bases, V lost 4 bases, and 10 bases had no gene match. CDR3 sequence reads: CASSPTGERWQYF. CDR3 sequence (DNA): TGCGCCAGCAGCCCCACAGGGGAACGGTGGCAGTACTTC.

As DNA, the CDR3 is TGCGCCAGCAGCCAAGCTAGACAAATCCGCTCCCACTATGGCTACACCTTC. The encoded protein is CASSQARQIRSHYGYTF. The genes are TRBV4-3 and TRBJ1-2; no definite D call. V lost 1 base to trimming and J lost 3 bases, with 18 bases between them. The length of the CDR3 is 17 residues. Germline values: CDR1 LGHNA, CDR2 YSLEER.

This clonotype was observed a handful of times. The V call is TRBV7-2, the J call TRBJ1-2; D is unclear. Trimming shortened V by 4 bases and J by 6 bases, and 15 bases separated the two germline ends. The CDR3 spans 14 residues. Germline CDR1 and CDR2: SGHTA and FQGNSA. CDR3 amino acids: CASSSSPFQDGYTF. The CDR3 coding sequence is TGTGCCAGCAGCTCCTCACCTTTTCAGGATGGCTACACCTTC.

With regard to this clonotype: One end of the junction does not line up with germline, which may come from a read error. The gene calls are TRBV20-1 and TRBJ2-7, with D possibly matching TRBD2 (6 bases). The length of the CDR3 is 9 residues. Germline-derived CDR1 and CDR2 are DFQATT and SNEGSKA (reference sequence). CDR3 bases: TGCAGTGCTAGGGAGGGGAGTGCCTTC. Translation gives CSAREGSAF.

The table lists this clonotype with a few counts. J is TRBJ2-3 and V is TRBV9; tentatively, D is TRBD1 or TRBD2 (5 bases each). V was trimmed by 1 base and J by 0 bases, leaving 9 bases between them. The length of the CDR3 is 15 residues. Germline assignment: CDR1 SGDLS and CDR2 YYNGEE. The CDR3 DNA reads TGTGCCAGCAGCGTAAGGGACGGCAGCACAGATACGCAGTATTTT. It translates to CASSVRDGSTDTQYF.

The sample holds a few counts of this clonotype. The chain combines TRBV6-6 with TRBJ1-5, with 11 bases identical to TRBD1. The CDR3 sequence is 14 residues long. V lost 7 bases, J lost 5 bases, and 4 bases stayed unmatched. Looked up from germline, CDR1 is MNHNY and CDR2 is SVGAGI (reference sequence). The CDR3 nucleotides are TGTGCCAGCAAACGGACAGGGGGCGATCAGCCCCAGCATTTT. Residues: CASKRTGGDQPQHF.

The chain employs TRBV4-1 and TRBJ1-2; 8 nucleotides agree with TRBD1. This CDR3 has 15 residues. J gave up 3 bases and V 0 bases, and 3 bases lay outside the gene matches. The germline gives CDR1 MGHRA, CDR2 YSYEKL. The CDR3 bases are TGCGCCAGCAGCCAAGATCCGGGACAGGACTATGGCTACACCTTC. Translated, it gives CASSQDPGQDYGYTF.

This clonotype has only a few counts. This chain links TRBV7-9 with TRBJ2-5, with D tentatively TRBD2 (5 bases). Trimming removed 3 bases from V and 10 bases from J, with 18 bases in between. CDR3 size: 14 residues. CDR1 is SEHNR and CDR2 is FQNEAQ in the germline V gene (reference sequence). In nucleotides, the CDR3 is TGTGCCAGCAGCTTGGGCGGCGGGCAGCCGCTCCAGTACTTC. Its translation is CASSLGGGQPLQYF.

The chain couples TRBV18 to TRBJ1-5; D uncertain. Trimming stripped 5 bases from V and 7 bases from J, with 15 bases between. Germline assignment: CDR1 KGHSH and CDR2 LQKENI. This CDR3 contains 14 residues. The DNA for the CDR3 is TGTGCCAGCTCAATAGACACTTACGGACAGCCCCAGCATTTT. Protein product: CASSIDTYGQPQHF.

V gene TRBV5-1 combines with J gene TRBJ2-2; a weak D match, TRBD1 (6 bases). The V end lost 0 bases, the J end lost 4 bases, and 10 bases lay between the germline ends. Germline lookup yields CDR1 SGHRS and CDR2 YFSETQ. This CDR3 region has 15 residues. DNA of the CDR3: TGCGCCAGCAGCTTGGAAGGGGGTGGCACCGGGGAGCTGTTTTTT. Translated: CASSLEGGGTGELFF.

The genes are TRBV7-3 and TRBJ2-3; 12 nucleotides agree with TRBD2. Germline loops: CDR1 SGHTA, CDR2 FQGTGA. CDR3 length equals 15 residues. V gave up 4 bases and J gave up 4 bases; unmatched junction bases: 3. The CDR3 region is CASSSTSGRADTQYF. The DNA of the CDR3 is TGTGCCAGCAGCTCGACTAGCGGGAGAGCAGATACGCAGTATTTT.

This clonotype has only a few counts. The rearrangement links TRBV4-3 to TRBJ1-2; 11 bases align to TRBD1. Germline values: CDR1 LGHNA, CDR2 YSLEER. The length of the CDR3 is 16 residues. The junction had 9 bases not matched to a gene; V was cut back by 1 base and J by 8 bases. CDR3 residues: CASSQGIGQGAEGYTF. Here the CDR3 DNA reads TGCGCCAGCAGCCAAGGTATTGGACAGGGGGCGGAAGGCTACACCTTC.

This clonotype came up a few times. The V call is TRBV5-1, the J call TRBJ2-7; 9 nucleotides align to TRBD1. CDR1 SGHRS and CDR2 YFSETQ come from the germline V gene. V lost 2 bases and J lost 5; bases outside the gene matches: 5. CDR3 size: 14 residues. The CDR3 DNA follows: TGCGCCAGCAGCTTTGGGACAGGGATGGACGAGCAGTACTTC. This codes for CASSFGTGMDEQYF.

The V and J genes are TRBV5-1 and TRBJ2-1; D is perhaps TRBD1 (6 bases). Germline CDR1 reads SGHRS; CDR2 reads YFSETQ. The CDR3 has 15 amino acids. Trimming removed 4 bases at V and 6 bases at J, with 17 bases between. The CDR3 nucleotides read TGCGCCAGCAGCGAAACGGGGACACGTCCCAATGAGCAGTTCTTC. Its protein product is CASSETGTRPNEQFF.

This clonotype was counted between two and nine times. Here the CDR3 reads CASTLRGVTEAFF. CDR3 DNA: TGTGCCAGCACCCTTAGGGGGGTTACTGAAGCTTTCTTT. This chain joins TRBV12-3 or TRBV12-4 and TRBJ1-1, with D tentatively TRBD1 (6 bases). V gave up 7 bases and J gave up 5 bases, with 14 bases separating them. CDR3 length: 13 amino acids.

The genes are TRBV20-1 and TRBJ2-1; 7 positions match TRBD2. The junction had 12 bases not matched to a gene; V was cut back by 4 bases and J by 3 bases. The CDR3 runs to 16 residues. Germline V CDR1 and CDR2: DFQATT, SNEGSKA (reference sequence). The CDR3 sequence is CSATDARSSGYNEQFF. The DNA for the CDR3 is TGCAGTGCTACCGACGCCCGGTCTAGCGGCTACAATGAGCAGTTCTTC.

This clonotype was observed a few times. This chain joins TRBV19 and TRBJ2-1, with a tentative D call TRBD2 (6 bases). Germline V CDR1 and CDR2: LNHDA, SQIVND (reference sequence). The V and J ends lost 2 bases and 8 bases respectively, with 13 bases between them. CDR3 length equals 14 residues. In nucleotides, the CDR3 is TGTGCCAGTAGTATACGGGAGAGGAGCGATGAGCAGTTCTTC. Residues: CASSIRERSDEQFF. The full variable domain, rest sourced from reference TRBV19 and TRBJ2-1, is DGGITQSPKYLFRKEGQNVTLSCEQNLNHDAMYWYRQDPGQGLRLIYYSQIVNDFQKGDIAEGYSVSREKKESFPLTVTSAQKNPTAFYLCASSIRERSDEQFFGPGTRLTVL.

The table lists this clonotype with many counts. The V call is TRBV29-1, the J call TRBJ2-3, with TRBD1 identical over 9 bases. J gave up 5 bases and V 6 bases, and 12 bases lay outside the gene matches. This CDR3 spans 15 amino acids. Germline V gene lookup returns CDR1 SQVTM and CDR2 ANQGSEA. CDR3 sequence: CSVAGQGKRGDTQYF. The CDR3 DNA sequence: TGCAGCGTCGCGGGACAGGGCAAGAGGGGAGATACGCAGTATTTT.